This T cell receptor (beta chain) is from a study of CD8+CD57+ T cells in acquired aplastic anemia. About the research overall: Each DNA sample taken from sorted CD4+ and CD8+ cells came to about 3 ug on average.

As regards this clonotype: No antigen is known for it.

TCR beta VDJ and CDR3 profiles were obtained from a genomic DNA template. In TCRdb, the reads were re-called with MiXCR into one record per CDR3 protein. Of around 210,000 distinct CDR3 sequences listed, more than 55% are singletons. V lost 10 bases, J lost 4 bases, and 2 bases stayed unmatched. The CDR3 is 12 residues long. Germline V gene lookup returns CDR1 SNHLY and CDR2 FYNNEI. Findings and caveats of the study: Patients had twenty-nine CD8+ CDR3 sequences in common with controls (the shared set).

The sequenced patients had an expansion of CD8+CD57+ cells seen by flow cytometry. Patients were therapy-naive when their blood was sampled. Specimen: sorted CD4+, CD8+, or CD8+CD57+ T cells (not recorded which) from PBMCs. The V and J genes are TRBV2 and TRBJ2-3; 10 bases are a match to TRBD1. The source is a human donor with aplastic anemia. The CDR3 DNA reads TGTGCCACCGGGACAGGGGCAGATACGCAGTATTTT. Translation gives CATGTGADTQYF.